The TCR beta chain under discussion was sequenced for a study of human T cells and chemical hapten exposure. Study-level background: Skin on the upper inner arm, approximately 2 cm by approximately 2 cm in size, was sensitized with 2% DPC. The variation in per-sample TCR yields arose mainly from small differences in pooled library volumes.

Per the study methods: Counting gave a median of around 89,000 TCRs per sample, with values ranging from about 23,224 to 700,000. TCRdb processed the RACE reads anew with MiXCR; each CDR3 protein has one entry. Clone size and V and J calls follow TCRdb, not the original study. The profile shows 95,000 or so distinct CDR3 sequences, over 10% of them singletons. This clonotype has ten or more counts. As to time point: patch test 2, 6 weeks after DPC sensitization. Treatment indicated: therapeutic diphenylcyclopropenone sensitization with weekly scalp DPC. Blood, whole and unfractionated, served as the source for total RNA extraction. Germline CDR1 and CDR2: MNHEY and SVGEGT. The CDR3 is made up of 15 amino acids. Trimming removed 4 bases from V and 7 bases from J; junction bases left unmatched: 7.

Sequences were derived from whole blood, sampled in connection with sensitization to the hapten diphenylcyclopropenone (DPC). This receptor was obtained from a woman in her thirties or forties with alopecia areata. Some clones in this sample may be carry-over from other donors' samples. V gene TRBV6-2 or TRBV6-3 combines with J gene TRBJ1-5, with 10 bases matching TRBD1. The CDR3 DNA is TGTGCCAGCAGTTGGACAGGGGGGCAGGACCAGCCCCAGCATTTT. Residues: CASSWTGGQDQPQHF.